Following are 20 T cell receptor beta chains from one sample sequenced in a study of glioma-infiltrating T cells. The iRepertoire nested amplicon-rescue multiplex PCR amplified TCR alpha and beta CDR3s from RNA. MiXCR, applied by TCRdb to the multiplex PCR reads, yields one record per CDR3 protein. The repertoire has around 130,000 distinct CDR3 sequences, approximately 26% of them found once; the top ten carry over 25%. Input material: glioma tissue, nonneoplastic brain tissue, or PBMCs (not recorded which). Receptor source: a human donor with low-grade glioma or glioblastoma, undergoing nonglioma brain surgery, or in good health (not recorded which).

The V gene is TRBV18, the J gene TRBJ1-2; D gene ambiguous. Germline CDR1 is KGHSH and CDR2 is LQKENI. This CDR3 region has 12 residues. Trimming took 3 bases from V and 13 from J, leaving 15 bases between them. The CDR3 is CASSPNPPDSTF. The DNA for the CDR3 is TGTGCCAGCTCACCGAATCCCCCAGACTCCACCTTC.

With respect to this clonotype: This may be a read error: a much more frequent sequence differs by one nucleotide. The chain recombines TRBV7-2 with TRBJ1-1; D is unresolved. Germline loops: CDR1 SGHTA, CDR2 FQGNSA. The CDR3 runs 15 residues. The CDR3 sequence is CASRLETAKNTEAFF. The DNA of the CDR3 is TGTGCCAGCAGATTAGAAACGGCAAAGAACACTGAAGCTTTCTTT.

As regards this clonotype: A read error is possible here, since a much larger clone lies one base away. The chain combines TRBV20-1 with TRBJ2-1; 14 nucleotides align to TRBD2. V lost 5 bases to trimming and J lost 14 bases; unmatched junction nucleotides: 5. This CDR3 comprises 12 residues. Germline V CDR1 and CDR2: DFQATT, SNEGSKA (reference sequence). The CDR3 here is CSARGTSGGKFF. The DNA for the CDR3 is TGCAGTGCTCGAGGGACTAGCGGGGGAAAGTTCTTC.

This clonotype was counted ten times or more. V and J are TRBV6-1 and TRBJ2-4; the match to TRBD1 covers 11 bases. Germline values: CDR1 MNHNS, CDR2 SASEGT. The V and J ends lost 6 bases and 10 bases, in that order; junction bases with no gene match: 5. The length of the CDR3 is 13 residues. The CDR3 loop is CASREDRGRIQYF. The DNA of the CDR3 is TGTGCCAGCAGGGAGGACAGGGGGCGGATTCAGTACTTC.

The chain joins TRBV24-1 to TRBJ1-3, with D hard to call. There are 15 residues in the CDR3. The germline V gene has CDR1 KGHDR and CDR2 SFDVKD. Trimming shortened V by 4 bases and J by 0 bases, and 9 bases separated the two germline ends. The CDR3 sequence: CATSDPAGSGNTIYF. The CDR3 DNA reads TGTGCCACCAGTGACCCCGCGGGCTCTGGAAACACCATATATTTT.

Ten or more counts support this clonotype. The J gene is TRBJ2-3, the V gene TRBV6-1, with 13 bases matching TRBD2. From germline, CDR1 is MNHNS and CDR2 SASEGT. V lost 6 bases to trimming and J lost 3 bases; unmatched junction nucleotides: 6. There are 16 residues in the CDR3. The chain's CDR3 is CASRLAGGPRTDTQYF. As DNA, the CDR3 is TGTGCCAGCAGACTAGCGGGGGGGCCGCGTACAGATACGCAGTATTTT.

This clonotype was detected only a few times. V gene TRBV7-6 combines with J gene TRBJ1-6; the match to TRBD1 covers 8 bases. This CDR3 region has 16 residues. The trim removed 5 bases at V and 5 bases at J, leaving 8 bases unmatched. CDR1 is SGHVS and CDR2 is FNYEAQ in the germline V gene. The CDR3 DNA reads TGTGCCAGCAGCCAACGACAGGGGTGGGATAATTCACCCCTCCACTTT. Its translation: CASSQRQGWDNSPLHF.

This chain uses TRBV29-1 with TRBJ1-4, with D tentatively TRBD1 (5 bases). Germline assignment: CDR1 SQVTM and CDR2 ANQGSEA. This CDR3 comprises 14 residues. Deletions cut 4 bases from V and 2 bases from J, with 11 bases between. In nucleotides, the CDR3 is TGCAGCGTTGTAGGGGCAGGGACTAATGAAAAACTGTTTTTT. Residues: CSVVGAGTNEKLFF.

The V and J genes are TRBV11-2 and TRBJ1-3; D gene unclear. The CDR3 loop spans 14 amino acids. V lost 5 bases, J lost 2 bases, and 10 bases lay in between. CDR1 is SGHAT and CDR2 is FQNNGV in the germline V gene. The CDR3, as DNA: TGTGCCAGCAGCGAGGGTCGCACTGGAAACACCATATATTTT. Its translation is CASSEGRTGNTIYF.

This clonotype came up a few times. The chain couples TRBV7-9 to TRBJ1-1, with TRBD1 as a possible D gene (6 bases). Germline V CDR1 and CDR2: SEHNR, FQNEAQ (reference sequence). This CDR3 has 16 residues. V was clipped by 5 bases and J by 3 bases, with 19 bases between them. In nucleotides, the CDR3 is TGTGCCAGCAGCCGCCGGGGAGGGGGGCAGGACACTGAAGCTTTCTTT. Protein product: CASSRRGGGQDTEAFF.

In this sample, this clonotype turned up many times. The chain joins TRBV2 to TRBJ2-1, with 14 bases aligning to TRBD2. Trimming took 10 bases from V and 4 from J; bases not matched to a gene: 12. The germline V gene has CDR1 SNHLY and CDR2 FYNNEI. This CDR3 has 17 residues. CDR3 residues: CATGETSGGATYNEQFF. The CDR3, as DNA: TGTGCCACCGGGGAGACTAGCGGGGGGGCAACTTACAATGAGCAGTTCTTC.

The table lists this clonotype with a few counts. The rearrangement links TRBV27 to TRBJ2-7, with D maybe TRBD1 (6 bases). The CDR3 runs 14 residues. Between the trimmed V and J ends, which lost 5 bases and 5 bases, there was a span of 16 bases. Germline CDR1 MNHEY, CDR2 SMNVEV (reference sequence). In DNA, the CDR3 is TGTGCCAGCAGTCCCACCAGGGGTGTCCACGAGCAGTACGTC. It codes for CASSPTRGVHEQYV.

This clonotype was seen only a few times. The chain uses TRBV20-1 and TRBJ2-1; weak D call: TRBD2 (6 bases). From germline, CDR1 is DFQATT and CDR2 SNEGSKA (reference sequence). CDR3 length: 12 amino acids. In DNA form, the CDR3 reads TGCAGCTCTCGGGACTTCTACAATGAGCAGTTCTTC. Translated, it gives CSSRDFYNEQFF.

This clonotype was observed at least ten times. The junction shows a germline mismatch at one end, possibly a read error. The chain has TRBV6-1 and TRBJ2-5; D might be TRBD1 or TRBD2, each matching 5 bases. The length of the CDR3 is 14 residues. CDR1 is MNHNS, CDR2 SASEGT, per germline. The CDR3 region has the DNA TGTGCCAGCAGCGAAGGGGTAGCGAGGGAGACCCAGTACTTC. It codes for CASSEGVARETQYF.

The chain links TRBV28 to TRBJ1-3; 9 nucleotides match TRBD1. V lost 3 bases, J lost 3 bases, and 12 bases stayed unmatched. CDR1 is MDHEN and CDR2 is SYDVKM in the germline V gene. The length of the CDR3 is 18 residues. The CDR3 coding sequence is TGTGCCAGCAGTTTGGGGGGGACAGGGAACCGCTATGGAAACACCATATATTTT. This gives the protein CASSLGGTGNRYGNTIYF.

This chain uses TRBV4-1 with TRBJ2-1; D possibly uses TRBD1 or TRBD2 (7 bases each). The V end lost 2 bases, the J end lost 5 bases, and 19 bases lay between the germline ends. CDR1 and CDR2 from the germline V gene are MGHRA and YSYEKL. The CDR3 is 17 amino acids. The CDR3 sequence: CASSQKSGRGPHNEQFF. CDR3 sequence (DNA): TGCGCCAGCAGCCAAAAGAGTGGGAGGGGGCCCCACAATGAGCAGTTCTTC.

This clonotype was recorded many times. The genes are TRBV6-1 and TRBJ1-6, with D possibly matching TRBD1 (6 bases). CDR3 length: 16 amino acids. CDR1 and CDR2 (germline): MNHNS, SASEGT. Trimming cost V 3 bases and J 7 bases, with 16 bases left between them. Here the CDR3 DNA reads TGTGCCAGCAGTGAGGGACCGGTCAGGGGCAATTCACCCCTCCACTTT. This codes for CASSEGPVRGNSPLHF.

The V call is TRBV5-5, the J call TRBJ2-2, with D unclear. CDR1 and CDR2 from the germline V gene are SGHKS and YYEKEE (reference sequence). V lost 5 bases and J lost 2, with 10 bases in between. The CDR3 length is 14 residues. The CDR3 is CASRETANTGELFF. The CDR3 DNA reads TGTGCCAGCAGGGAGACGGCTAACACCGGGGAGCTGTTTTTT. Full variable domain (remainder filled in from reference TRBV5-5 and TRBJ2-2): DAGVTQSPTHLIKTRGQQVTLRCSPISGHKSVSWYQQVLGQGPQFIFQYYEKEERGRGNFPDRFSARQFPNYSSELNVNALLLGDSALYLCASRETANTGELFFGEGSRLTVL.

A few counts support this clonotype. The junction and the germline gene differ at one end; a read error may be behind it. The gene calls are TRBV3-1 and TRBJ1-1; D is perhaps TRBD1 (6 bases). There are 15 residues in the CDR3. Germline CDR1 is LGHDT and CDR2 is YNNKEL (reference sequence). The CDR3 here is CASSQGGKESTEAFF. In DNA form, the CDR3 reads TGTGCCAGCAGTCAAGGGGGAAAAGAGAGCACTGAAGCTTTCTTT.

This clonotype was seen a few times. This chain links TRBV12-3 or TRBV12-4 with TRBJ1-6; D gene uncertain. V lost 6 bases and J lost 7, with 10 bases in between. The CDR3 totals 13 residues. CDR3 DNA: TGTGCCAGCAGAGCATGGGGAAATTCACCCCTCCACTTT. Residues: CASRAWGNSPLHF.